The 29 T cell receptor beta chains given below trace back to one sample, sequenced in a study of shared clonotypes between healthy human individuals. TCRdb's copy holds only in-frame clones and misses some; the assay was immunoSEQ multiplex PCR. The table has 850,000 to 1,200,000 clones, around four fifths seen once. The sample was memory CD4+ T cells sorted from blood. Described subset: CD45RA-negative fraction. These receptors all stem from a man aged 18 to 30 in good health.

This sequence joins TRBV10-1 and TRBJ2-5; D ambiguous. CDR3 length equals 13 residues. Looked up from germline, CDR1 is WNHNN and CDR2 is SYGVQD (reference sequence). The ends were cut back, 4 bases at V and 5 bases at J, with 11 bases in the middle. The CDR3 region is CASSASRTETQYF. In DNA, the CDR3 is TGCGCCAGCAGTGCCTCGCGAACGGAGACCCAGTACTTC.

J is TRBJ1-1 and V is TRBV28; D is ambiguous. Germline V gives CDR1 MDHEN, CDR2 SYDVKM. The V and J ends lost 8 bases and 4 bases respectively, with 11 bases between them. The CDR3 is 12 residues long. The CDR3 DNA reads as TGTGCCAGCGGTCCCATGGGCACTGAAGCTTTCTTT. Protein product: CASGPMGTEAFF.

The chain employs TRBV6-6 and TRBJ2-5; D may be TRBD1 (6 bases). Germline V gene data show CDR1 as MNHNY and CDR2 as SVGAGI (reference sequence). The CDR3 has 14 residues. With 5 bases removed from V and 0 bases from J, the gap between germline ends came to 10 bases. CDR3 sequence reads: CASSNGQNQETQYF. CDR3 DNA: TGTGCCAGCAGTAACGGACAGAACCAAGAGACCCAGTACTTC.

V usage is TRBV5-4 and J usage is TRBJ2-3; D is possibly TRBD2 (6 bases). The germline V gene encodes CDR1 SGHNT and CDR2 YYREEE (reference sequence). Trimming took off 4 bases at V and 4 bases at J, with 19 bases between the two ends. The CDR3 is 16 residues long. DNA of the CDR3: TGTGCCAGCAGCCCACCGGGGGTTCGTCACCCAGATACGCAGTATTTT. Amino acid sequence: CASSPPGVRHPDTQYF.

The CDR3: CASSQGLAGVADTQYF. CDR3 in DNA: TGTGCCAGCAGCCAGGGACTAGCGGGAGTGGCAGATACGCAGTATTTT. The gene calls are TRBV7-6 and TRBJ2-3, with TRBD2 identical over 14 bases. With 5 bases clipped from V and 4 bases from J, the junction kept 5 bases outside the gene matches. The CDR3 contains 16 residues. CDR1 and CDR2 (germline): SGHVS, FNYEAQ.

This sequence joins TRBV19 and TRBJ2-2; D tentatively fits TRBD1 or TRBD2 (5 bases each). The germline V gene encodes CDR1 LNHDA and CDR2 SQIVND (reference sequence). V lost 6 bases and J 4 bases, leaving 9 bases between the germline ends. The CDR3 consists of 13 residues. CDR3 in amino acids: CASRGEGTGELFF. CDR3 nucleotides: TGTGCCAGTAGGGGGGAAGGCACCGGGGAGCTGTTTTTT.

This rearrangement joins TRBV6-5 to TRBJ2-7; D could derive from TRBD1 or TRBD2 (7 bases each). The CDR3 runs to 15 residues. Trimming cost V 2 bases and J 5 bases, with 16 bases left between them. In germline, CDR1 is MNHEY, CDR2 SVGAGI. CDR3 in amino acids: CASSYGRAGGDEQYF. In DNA form, the CDR3 reads TGTGCCAGCAGTTACGGGAGAGCAGGGGGGGACGAGCAGTACTTC.

The chain has TRBV7-2 and TRBJ2-7; D unclear. Germline loops: CDR1 SGHTA, CDR2 FQGNSA. V dropped 6 bases and J dropped 1 base, with 16 bases sitting between them. The CDR3 has 15 amino acids. In DNA form, the CDR3 reads TGTGCCAGCAGTTCTACCTCTAGTTTATCCTACGAGCAGTACTTC. It codes for CASSSTSSLSYEQYF.

The V call is TRBV28, the J call TRBJ2-2, with D perhaps TRBD1 (5 bases). The CDR3 consists of 13 residues. V was pared by 3 bases and J by 5 bases, with 7 bases between. Per the germline V gene, CDR1 is MDHEN and CDR2 is SYDVKM. CDR3 nucleotides: TGTGCCAGCAGTTTTCCAGGGACCGGGGAGCTGTTTTTT. This translates into CASSFPGTGELFF.

This clone was picked up many times. This chain joins TRBV30 and TRBJ1-2, with D perhaps TRBD1 (5 bases). This CDR3 is 15 amino acids long. Germline V gene sequence: CDR1 GTSNPN, CDR2 SVGIG (reference sequence). V was clipped by 2 bases and J by 8 bases, with 21 bases between them. CDR3 loop: CAWSTQTGRTSGYTF. CDR3 in DNA: TGTGCCTGGAGTACCCAAACGGGACGGACTTCGGGCTACACCTTC.

This chain uses TRBV16 with TRBJ1-3; D uncertain. The germline V and J ends were trimmed by 6 bases and 2 bases, with 11 bases remaining between them. The CDR3 is 14 residues long. In germline, CDR1 is KGHSY, CDR2 FQNENV. CDR3 coding DNA: TGTGCCAGCAGTTCTCGTGGGACTGGAAACACCATATATTTT. It specifies CASSSRGTGNTIYF.

This chain links TRBV19 with TRBJ2-1; 7 nucleotides align to TRBD2. V gave up 3 bases and J gave up 2 bases; unmatched junction bases: 10. The CDR3 has 17 amino acids. Per germline, CDR1 LNHDA and CDR2 SQIVND (reference sequence). The CDR3 coding sequence is TGTGCCAGTAGTATGCCTTCTTGGACTAGAACCTACAATGAGCAGTTCTTC. This sequence encodes CASSMPSWTRTYNEQFF.

The rearrangement links TRBV6-5 to TRBJ2-7, with TRBD1 matching 11 bases. Germline V lookup: CDR1 MNHEY, CDR2 SVGAGI. The CDR3 sequence is 14 residues long. V lost 6 bases to trimming and J lost 4 bases; unmatched junction nucleotides: 5. The CDR3 nucleotides read TGTGCCAGCAGCCCGGACAGGGGGCTGTACGAGCAGTACTTC. Encoded protein: CASSPDRGLYEQYF.

The CDR3 region is CASSATGNTNYGYTF. CDR3 nucleotide sequence: TGTGCCAGCAGCGCCACAGGGAACACTAACTATGGCTACACCTTC. The rearrangement links TRBV9 to TRBJ1-2, with a weak D call TRBD1 (6 bases). The CDR3 loop spans 15 amino acids. Trimming took 3 bases from V and 0 from J, leaving 12 bases between them. Germline CDR1 reads SGDLS; CDR2 reads YYNGEE.

This clone was counted a few times. The chain combines TRBV4-3 with TRBJ2-5; D may be TRBD2 (6 bases). The CDR3 length is 15 residues. The germline V gene has CDR1 LGHNA and CDR2 YSLEER. Deletions cut 4 bases from V and 7 bases from J, with 19 bases between. The CDR3 reads CASSLEVRDSGTQYF. In nucleotides, the CDR3 is TGCGCCAGCAGCCTCGAAGTACGGGACTCAGGGACCCAGTACTTC.

J is TRBJ2-7 and V is TRBV6-6, with 10 bases identical to TRBD1. Germline V gene lookup returns CDR1 MNHNY and CDR2 SVGAGI (reference sequence). The V and J ends lost 6 bases and 5 bases, in that order; junction bases with no gene match: 4. This CDR3 comprises 13 residues. This CDR3 reads CASRDRGYNEQYF. Written as DNA, the CDR3 is TGTGCCAGCAGGGACAGGGGGTATAACGAGCAGTACTTC.

This rearrangement joins TRBV6-1 to TRBJ2-2; D might be TRBD1 (5 bases). The CDR3 spans 15 residues. V gave up 4 bases and J gave up 1 base, with 10 bases separating them. Germline CDR1 MNHNS, CDR2 SASEGT. CDR3 coding DNA: TGTGCCAGCAGTGTCTTAACAGGGAACACCGGGGAGCTGTTTTTT. Protein product: CASSVLTGNTGELFF.

V gene TRBV30 combines with J gene TRBJ1-4; tentatively, D is TRBD1 (6 bases). Trimming pared 4 bases from V and 2 bases from J, leaving 11 bases between. CDR1 and CDR2 (germline): GTSNPN, SVGIG (reference sequence). The CDR3 runs to 14 residues. The CDR3 spells CAWKGGKTNEKLFF. The CDR3 bases are TGTGCCTGGAAAGGGGGAAAGACTAATGAAAAACTGTTTTTT.

As concerns this clone: Other DNA sequences in this specimen translate into the identical CDR3. The V and J genes are TRBV5-1 and TRBJ2-7; D not certain. V was shortened by 2 bases and J by 2 bases, with 5 bases between the two germline ends. Germline V gives CDR1 SGHRS, CDR2 YFSETQ. The CDR3 extends over 12 amino acids. CDR3: CASSLTAYEQYF. CDR3 DNA: TGCGCCAGCAGCTTAACAGCCTACGAGCAGTACTTC.

The genes are TRBV19 and TRBJ2-6; D uncertain. Germline-derived CDR1 and CDR2 are LNHDA and SQIVND (reference sequence). Trimming shortened V by 0 bases and J by 0 bases, and 6 bases separated the two germline ends. The CDR3 is 16 amino acids. For the CDR3, the DNA is TGTGCCAGTAGTATAGATCTCTACTCTGGGGCCAACGTCCTGACTTTC. It yields the protein CASSIDLYSGANVLTF. Combining the CDR3 with reference TRBV19 and TRBJ2-6 gives the whole variable domain DGGITQSPKYLFRKEGQNVTLSCEQNLNHDAMYWYRQDPGQGLRLIYYSQIVNDFQKGDIAEGYSVSREKKESFPLTVTSAQKNPTAFYLCASSIDLYSGANVLTFGAGSRLTVL.

The chain is built from TRBV11-2 and TRBJ1-4; TRBD1 agrees at 9 bases. The V gene end was trimmed by 5 bases and the J gene end by 8 bases; junction bases not matched to a gene: 9. Germline V gene lookup returns CDR1 SGHAT and CDR2 FQNNGV. The CDR3 covers 15 residues. The CDR3, as DNA: TGTGCCAGCAGCGTGGAGGACAGGGGATCGGAAAAACTGTTTTTT. It yields the protein CASSVEDRGSEKLFF.

This clone was seen only a few times. This sample also contains other DNA sequences that code for the same CDR3. This chain uses TRBV15 with TRBJ1-5, with a possible D match to TRBD1 (5 bases). Trimming removed 4 bases at V and 4 bases at J, with 8 bases between. The CDR3 runs 13 residues. The germline V gene has CDR1 LNHNV and CDR2 YYDKDF (reference sequence). The DNA of the CDR3 is TGTGCCACCAGCATACAGGTTAATCAGCCCCAGCATTTT. Translating it yields CATSIQVNQPQHF.

The rearrangement links TRBV4-3 to TRBJ2-5, with D unclear. Germline V CDR1 and CDR2: LGHNA, YSLEER. V lost 3 bases and J lost 5, with 16 bases in between. The CDR3 totals 15 residues. CDR3 residues: CASSQQPRPWETQYF. The CDR3 DNA reads TGCGCCAGCAGCCAGCAGCCTCGCCCGTGGGAGACCCAGTACTTC.

The chain combines TRBV5-1 with TRBJ1-2, with D unresolved. Trimming shortened V by 5 bases and J by 0 bases, and 5 bases separated the two germline ends. From germline, CDR1 is SGHRS and CDR2 YFSETQ. The CDR3 totals 12 residues. The DNA of the CDR3 is TGCGCCAGCAGGGAGGCTAACTATGGCTACACCTTC. Protein product: CASREANYGYTF.

This clone was picked up one time. The chain couples TRBV5-4 to TRBJ2-5; 7 positions agree with TRBD1. CDR1 is SGHNT, CDR2 YYREEE, per germline (reference sequence). The trim removed 1 base at V and 4 bases at J, leaving 4 bases unmatched. The CDR3 runs 14 residues. DNA of the CDR3: TGTGCCAGCAGCTTGTCCGGACAGGCAGAGACCCAGTACTTC. It yields the protein CASSLSGQAETQYF.

The chain carries TRBV10-3 and TRBJ1-4; D is uncertain. The CDR3 totals 13 residues. V lost 5 bases, J lost 7 bases, and 11 bases lay in between. Germline assignment: CDR1 ENHRY and CDR2 SYGVKD. The CDR3 reads CAISRGDGEKLFF. The CDR3 nucleotides read TGTGCCATCAGTCGTGGGGATGGTGAAAAACTGTTTTTT.

V is TRBV5-6 and J is TRBJ2-3, with D possibly matching TRBD2 (6 bases). V was pared by 4 bases and J by 5 bases, with 17 bases between. The CDR3 runs to 15 residues. Germline V lookup: CDR1 SGHDT, CDR2 YYEEEE. CDR3 nucleotide sequence: TGTGCCAGCAGCCTGGGACTCGAAGTTGGAGATACGCAGTATTTT. Its translation is CASSLGLEVGDTQYF. The whole variable domain, remainder taken from reference TRBV5-6 and TRBJ2-3, is DAGVTQSPTHLIKTRGQQVTLRCSPKSGHDTVSWYQQALGQGPQFIFQYYEEEERQRGNFPDRFSGHQFPNYSSELNVNALLLGDSALYLCASSLGLEVGDTQYFGPGTRLTVL.

The table lists this clone with a count of one. The chain is built from TRBV5-1 and TRBJ1-2, with D perhaps matching TRBD1 (5 bases). Germline loops: CDR1 SGHRS, CDR2 YFSETQ. Trimming pared 6 bases from V and 7 bases from J, leaving 13 bases between. This CDR3 contains 12 residues. The CDR3: CASISDGGGYTF. CDR3 bases: TGCGCCAGCATATCCGATGGGGGTGGCTACACCTTC.

The chain links TRBV7-2 to TRBJ2-3; D gene unclear. Germline assignment: CDR1 SGHTA and CDR2 FQGNSA. This CDR3 spans 14 amino acids. Trimming shortened V by 5 bases and J by 0 bases, and 9 bases separated the two germline ends. As DNA, the CDR3 is TGTGCCAGCAGCCCCCACTCTAGCACAGATACGCAGTATTTT. Translating it yields CASSPHSSTDTQYF.